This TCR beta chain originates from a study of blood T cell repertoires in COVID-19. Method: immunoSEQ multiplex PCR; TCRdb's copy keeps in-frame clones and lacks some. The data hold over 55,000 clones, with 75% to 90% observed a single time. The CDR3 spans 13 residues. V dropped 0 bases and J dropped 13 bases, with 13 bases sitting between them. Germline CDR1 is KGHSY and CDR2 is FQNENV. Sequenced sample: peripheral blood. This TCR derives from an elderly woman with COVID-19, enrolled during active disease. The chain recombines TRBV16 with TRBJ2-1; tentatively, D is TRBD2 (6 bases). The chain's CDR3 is CASSQSVQRAQFF. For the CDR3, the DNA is TGTGCCAGCAGCCAATCGGTCCAGCGGGCACAGTTCTTC.